This T cell receptor beta chain was recovered during a study of cytomegalovirus exposure and HLA in healthy donors. This table comes from immunoSEQ multiplex PCR, and its TCRdb copy is limited to in-frame clones, with some not included. This table has hundreds of thousands of clones, roughly 87% appearing once. Germline-derived CDR1 and CDR2 are MNHEY and SMNVEV (reference sequence). The CDR3 loop spans 13 amino acids. V was clipped by 1 base and J by 7 bases, with 10 bases between them. Source material: PBMCs. The V and J genes are TRBV27 and TRBJ1-1, with D perhaps matching TRBD1 (5 bases). The origin of this receptor is a man aged 18 to 29 in good health and CMV-seropositive. The CDR3, as DNA: TGTGCCAGCAGTTTATACTGGCAGGGTGAAGCTTTCTTT. It specifies CASSLYWQGEAFF.